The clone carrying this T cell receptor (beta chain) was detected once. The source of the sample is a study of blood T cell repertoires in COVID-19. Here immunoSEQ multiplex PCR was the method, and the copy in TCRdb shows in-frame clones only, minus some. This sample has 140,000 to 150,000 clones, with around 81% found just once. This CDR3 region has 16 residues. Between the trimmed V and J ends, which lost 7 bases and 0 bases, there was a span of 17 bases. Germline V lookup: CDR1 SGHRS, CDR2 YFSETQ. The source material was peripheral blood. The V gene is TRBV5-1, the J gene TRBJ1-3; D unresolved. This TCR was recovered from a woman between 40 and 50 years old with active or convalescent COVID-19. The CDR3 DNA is TGCGCCAGCGCCGTAGCCCTTTCCAGCTCTGGAAACACCATATATTTT. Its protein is CASAVALSSSGNTIYF.